The subject of this entry is one TCR beta chain. This record belongs to a study of identical twins. One entry per CDR3 protein results from TCRdb running MiXCR on the 5' RACE reads. Among around 680,000 distinct CDR3 sequences, around 8.3% were seen once, and the ten largest hold 0.8% to 1%. CDR1 and CDR2 (germline): SGHRS, YFSETQ. The CDR3 totals 16 residues. Trimming pared 4 bases from V and 1 base from J, leaving 16 bases between. The sample was also reused in another study, on yellow fever vaccine responses in identical twins.

The TCR originated in a woman aged 18-29 years in good health. Source material: PBMCs. The rearrangement uses TRBV5-1 and TRBJ2-3, with a weak D call TRBD1 (6 bases). CDR3 loop: CASSRTGTTGTDTQYF. DNA for the CDR3: TGCGCCAGCAGCCGCACCGGGACAACCGGCACAGATACGCAGTATTTT.